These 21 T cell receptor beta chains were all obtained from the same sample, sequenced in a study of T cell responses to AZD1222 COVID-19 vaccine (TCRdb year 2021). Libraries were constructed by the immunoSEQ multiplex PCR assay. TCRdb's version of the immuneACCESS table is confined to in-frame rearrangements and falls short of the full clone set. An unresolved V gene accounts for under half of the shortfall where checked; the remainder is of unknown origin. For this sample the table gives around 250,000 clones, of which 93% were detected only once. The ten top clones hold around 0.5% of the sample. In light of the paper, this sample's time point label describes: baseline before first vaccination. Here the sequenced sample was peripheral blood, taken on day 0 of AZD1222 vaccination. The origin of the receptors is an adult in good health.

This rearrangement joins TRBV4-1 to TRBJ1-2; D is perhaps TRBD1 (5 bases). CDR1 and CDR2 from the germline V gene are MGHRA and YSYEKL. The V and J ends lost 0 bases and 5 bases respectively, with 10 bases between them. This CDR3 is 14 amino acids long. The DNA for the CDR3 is TGCGCCAGCAGCCAAGAAGCGGGGCGGTATGGCTACACCTTC. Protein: CASSQEAGRYGYTF.

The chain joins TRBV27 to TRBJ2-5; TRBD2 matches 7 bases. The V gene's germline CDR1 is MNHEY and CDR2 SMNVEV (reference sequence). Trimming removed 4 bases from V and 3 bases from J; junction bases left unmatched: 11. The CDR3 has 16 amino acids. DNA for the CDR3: TGTGCCAGCAGTTCCCCGGGGAGGGGAATTGAAGAGACCCAGTACTTC. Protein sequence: CASSSPGRGIEETQYF.

As DNA, the CDR3 is TGTGCCAGCAGCTTAGCGGGCCAGCTTAGCAATCAGCCCCAGCATTTT. Protein sequence: CASSLAGQLSNQPQHF. The chain links TRBV7-2 to TRBJ1-5, with unresolved D. Germline CDR1 reads SGHTA; CDR2 reads FQGNSA. The germline V and J ends were trimmed by 0 bases and 0 bases, with 9 bases remaining between them. The CDR3 sequence is 16 residues long.

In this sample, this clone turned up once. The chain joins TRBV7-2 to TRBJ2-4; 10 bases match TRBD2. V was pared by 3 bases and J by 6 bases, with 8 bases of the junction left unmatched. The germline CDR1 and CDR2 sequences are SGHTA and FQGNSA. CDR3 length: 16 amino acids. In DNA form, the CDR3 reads TGTGCCAGCAGCTTCGTCAGCGGGAGGGCCGGAAACATTCAGTACTTC. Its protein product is CASSFVSGRAGNIQYF. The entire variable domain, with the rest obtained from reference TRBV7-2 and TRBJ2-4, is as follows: GAGVSQSPSNKVTEKGKDVELRCDPISGHTALYWYRQSLGQGLEFLIYFQGNSAPDKSGLPSDRFSAERTGGSVSTLTIQRTQQEDSAVYLCASSFVSGRAGNIQYFGAGTRLSVL.

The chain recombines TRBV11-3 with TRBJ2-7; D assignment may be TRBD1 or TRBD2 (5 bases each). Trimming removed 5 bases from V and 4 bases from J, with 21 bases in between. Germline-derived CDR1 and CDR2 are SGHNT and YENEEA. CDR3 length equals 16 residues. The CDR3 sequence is CASSTSGPRKLYEQYF. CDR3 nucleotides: TGTGCCAGCAGCACCTCGGGGCCGAGGAAGCTGTACGAGCAGTACTTC.

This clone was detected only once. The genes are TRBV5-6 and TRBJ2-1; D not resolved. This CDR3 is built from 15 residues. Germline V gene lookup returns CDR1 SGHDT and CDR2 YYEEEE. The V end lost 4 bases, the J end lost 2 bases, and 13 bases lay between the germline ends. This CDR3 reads CASSTPRETYNEQFF. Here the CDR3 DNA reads TGTGCCAGCAGCACCCCCCGTGAGACCTACAATGAGCAGTTCTTC.

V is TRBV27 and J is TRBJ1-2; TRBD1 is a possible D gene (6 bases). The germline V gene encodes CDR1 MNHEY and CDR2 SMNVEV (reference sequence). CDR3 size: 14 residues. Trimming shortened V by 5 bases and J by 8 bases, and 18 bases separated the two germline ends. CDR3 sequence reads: CASSQGGQIQGYTF. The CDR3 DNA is TGTGCCAGCAGTCAAGGGGGTCAAATCCAGGGCTACACCTTC.

The CDR3 DNA follows: TGTGCCTCCGGGCAGGGAAGGGACGAGCAGTACTTC. Its protein is CASGQGRDEQYF. This rearrangement joins TRBV6-5 to TRBJ2-7; TRBD1 is a possible D gene (5 bases). Trimming took off 11 bases at V and 5 bases at J, with 16 bases between the two ends. This CDR3 is 12 amino acids long. Germline CDR1 is MNHEY and CDR2 is SVGAGI.

CDR3 nucleotide sequence: TGCAGTGCCCCCCGGCCTGAAGCTTTCTTT. It translates to CSAPRPEAFF. The gene calls are TRBV20-1 and TRBJ1-1, with D uncertain. From germline, CDR1 is DFQATT and CDR2 SNEGSKA (reference sequence). CDR3 length: 10 residues. Between the trimmed V and J ends, which lost 6 bases and 6 bases, there was a span of 8 bases.

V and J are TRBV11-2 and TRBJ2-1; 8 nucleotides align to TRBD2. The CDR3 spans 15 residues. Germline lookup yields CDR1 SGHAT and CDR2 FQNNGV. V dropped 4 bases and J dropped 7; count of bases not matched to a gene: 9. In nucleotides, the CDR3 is TGTGCCAGCAGCTCAGGCGGGAGGAAGGTGAATGAGCAGTTCTTC. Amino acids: CASSSGGRKVNEQFF.

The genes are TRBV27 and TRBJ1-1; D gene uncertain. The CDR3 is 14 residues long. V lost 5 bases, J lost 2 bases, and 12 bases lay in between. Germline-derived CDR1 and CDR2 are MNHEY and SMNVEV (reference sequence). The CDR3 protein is CASSTRVVNTEAFF. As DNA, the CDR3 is TGTGCCAGCAGTACTCGGGTCGTTAACACTGAAGCTTTCTTT.

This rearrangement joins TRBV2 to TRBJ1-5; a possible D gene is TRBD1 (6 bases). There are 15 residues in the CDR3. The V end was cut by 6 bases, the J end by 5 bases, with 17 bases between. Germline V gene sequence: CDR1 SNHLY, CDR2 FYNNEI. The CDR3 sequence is CASRIDGGLDQPQHF. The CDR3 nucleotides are TGTGCCAGCAGAATCGACGGGGGCTTGGATCAGCCCCAGCATTTT.

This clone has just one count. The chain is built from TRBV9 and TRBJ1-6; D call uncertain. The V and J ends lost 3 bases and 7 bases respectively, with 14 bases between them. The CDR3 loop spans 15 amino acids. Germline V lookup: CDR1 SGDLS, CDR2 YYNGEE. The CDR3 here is CASSADPTPNSPLHF. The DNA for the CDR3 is TGTGCCAGCAGCGCGGACCCTACTCCGAATTCACCCCTCCACTTT.

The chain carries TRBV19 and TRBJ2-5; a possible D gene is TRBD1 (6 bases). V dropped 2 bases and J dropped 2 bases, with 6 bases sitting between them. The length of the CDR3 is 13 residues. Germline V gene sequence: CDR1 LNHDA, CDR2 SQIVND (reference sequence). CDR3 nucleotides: TGTGCCAGTAGTATACAGGGGCAAGAGACCCAGTACTTC. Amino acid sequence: CASSIQGQETQYF.

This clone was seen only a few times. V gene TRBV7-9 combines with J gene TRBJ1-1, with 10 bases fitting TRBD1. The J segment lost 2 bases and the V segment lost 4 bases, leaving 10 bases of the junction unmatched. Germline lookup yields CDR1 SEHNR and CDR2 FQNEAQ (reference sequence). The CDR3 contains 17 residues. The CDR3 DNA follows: TGTGCCAGCAGCTCAAAGGGACAGGGGTCGCGCAACACTGAAGCTTTCTTT. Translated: CASSSKGQGSRNTEAFF.

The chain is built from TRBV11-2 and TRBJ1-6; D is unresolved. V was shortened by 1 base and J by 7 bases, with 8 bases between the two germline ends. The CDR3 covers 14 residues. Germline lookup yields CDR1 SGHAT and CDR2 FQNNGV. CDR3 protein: CASSLGANNSPLHF. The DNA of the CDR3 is TGTGCCAGCAGCTTAGGGGCAAACAATTCACCCCTCCACTTT.

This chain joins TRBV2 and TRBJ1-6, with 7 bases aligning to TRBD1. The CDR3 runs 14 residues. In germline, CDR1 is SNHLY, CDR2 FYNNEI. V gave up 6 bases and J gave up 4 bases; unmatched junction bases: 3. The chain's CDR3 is CASSRQGYNSPLHF. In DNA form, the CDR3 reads TGTGCCAGCAGCCGACAGGGTTATAATTCACCCCTCCACTTT.

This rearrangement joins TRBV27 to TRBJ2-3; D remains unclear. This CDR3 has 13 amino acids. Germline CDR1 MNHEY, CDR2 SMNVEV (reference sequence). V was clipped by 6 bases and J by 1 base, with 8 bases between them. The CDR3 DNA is TGTGCCAGCAGACTGGATCGCACAGATACGCAGTATTTT. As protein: CASRLDRTDTQYF.

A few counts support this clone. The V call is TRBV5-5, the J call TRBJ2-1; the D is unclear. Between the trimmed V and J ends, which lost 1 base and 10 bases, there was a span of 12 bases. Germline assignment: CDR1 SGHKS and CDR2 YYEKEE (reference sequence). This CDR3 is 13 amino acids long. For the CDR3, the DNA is TGTGCCAGCAGCTTGTCCCCTCACGGGGAGCAGTTCTTC. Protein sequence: CASSLSPHGEQFF.

In nucleotides, the CDR3 is TGCGCCAGCAGCCAAGAAGGTAAGTCGGGGCTACTGTTCAATGAGCAGTTCTTC. This encodes CASSQEGKSGLLFNEQFF. The V call is TRBV4-1, the J call TRBJ2-1; D may be TRBD1 or TRBD2 (5 bases each). Trimming removed 0 bases from V and 6 bases from J, with 21 bases in between. Looked up from germline, CDR1 is MGHRA and CDR2 is YSYEKL. The CDR3 runs 18 residues.

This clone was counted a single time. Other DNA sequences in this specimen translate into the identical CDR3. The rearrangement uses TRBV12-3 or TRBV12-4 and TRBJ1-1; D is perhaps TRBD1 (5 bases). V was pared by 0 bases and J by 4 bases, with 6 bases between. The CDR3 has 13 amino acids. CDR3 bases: TGTGCCAGCAGTTTAGCCGGGGGCACTGAAGCTTTCTTT. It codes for CASSLAGGTEAFF.